Detailed here is one T cell receptor beta chain. Only in-frame clones appear in the TCRdb table, and some are missing; sequencing was by immunoSEQ multiplex PCR. The data show under 550,000 clones, with 80% to 95% seen just once and approximately 12% held by the top ten. This record comes from a study of Ad26.COV2.S vaccination and SARS-CoV-2 variants. The treatment here: roughly 19 received Ad26.COV2.S at low or high dose, single or two shots; 5 received placebo; per-sample allocation not given. Repertoires come from day 63 after the first vaccine or placebo injection. Trimming stripped 6 bases from V and 1 base from J, with 7 bases between. The CDR3 sequence is 12 residues long.

The sequences come from peripheral blood, collected in a trial of Ad26.COV2.S vaccine versus placebo. This clonotype was obtained from a person aged 18-60 years who received the Ad26.COV2.S COVID-19 vaccine or a placebo. This chain uses TRBV12-3 or TRBV12-4 with TRBJ2-7; D is unclear. Written as DNA, the CDR3 is TGTGCCAGCAGCAAGATGTCCTACGAGCAGTACTTC. Translating gives CASSKMSYEQYF.